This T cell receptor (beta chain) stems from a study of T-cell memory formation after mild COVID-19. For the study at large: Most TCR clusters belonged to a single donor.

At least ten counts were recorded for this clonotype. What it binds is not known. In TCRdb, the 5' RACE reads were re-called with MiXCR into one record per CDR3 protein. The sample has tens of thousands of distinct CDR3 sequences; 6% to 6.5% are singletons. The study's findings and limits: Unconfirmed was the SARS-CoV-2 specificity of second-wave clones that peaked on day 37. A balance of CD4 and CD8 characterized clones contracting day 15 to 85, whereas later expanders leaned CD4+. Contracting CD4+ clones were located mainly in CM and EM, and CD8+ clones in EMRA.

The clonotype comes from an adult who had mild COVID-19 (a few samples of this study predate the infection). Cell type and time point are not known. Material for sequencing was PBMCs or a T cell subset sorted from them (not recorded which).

CDR3 in DNA: TGTGCCAGCAGTCCTAGCGGCTACGAGCAGTACTTC. Encoded protein: CASSPSGYEQYF. The rearrangement links TRBV3-1 to TRBJ2-7; the match to TRBD2 covers 7 bases. The CDR3 length is 12 residues. V was clipped by 6 bases and J by 3 bases; unmatched bases: 2. CDR1 LGHDT and CDR2 YNNKEL come from the germline V gene (reference sequence).